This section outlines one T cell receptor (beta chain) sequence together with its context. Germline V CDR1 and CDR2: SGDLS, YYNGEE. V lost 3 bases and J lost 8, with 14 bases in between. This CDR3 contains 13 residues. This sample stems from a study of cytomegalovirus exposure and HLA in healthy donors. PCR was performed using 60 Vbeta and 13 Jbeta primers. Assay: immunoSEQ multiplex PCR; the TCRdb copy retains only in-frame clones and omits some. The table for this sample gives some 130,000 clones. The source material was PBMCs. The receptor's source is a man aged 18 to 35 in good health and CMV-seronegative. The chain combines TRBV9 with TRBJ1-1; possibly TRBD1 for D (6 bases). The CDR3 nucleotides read TGTGCCAGCAGCGAGACAGGATTCCGAGAAGCTTTCTTT. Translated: CASSETGFREAFF.